The 14 T cell receptor beta chains below all came from one sample that was sequenced in a study of shared clonotypes between healthy human individuals. The method was immunoSEQ multiplex PCR; TCRdb's version includes in-frame clones alone and lacks a portion of them. The sample shows roughly 1 million clones, 70% to 80% of them seen only once. The specimen sequenced was memory CD4+ T cells from PBMCs. Noted subset: CD45RA-negative fraction. The receptors here all came from a man aged 18-30 years in good health. Some clones in this sample may be carry-over from other donors' samples.

The genes are TRBV4-1 and TRBJ2-7, with D unresolved. The CDR3 is made up of 14 amino acids. Trimming left V 3 bases short and J 3 bases short, with 12 bases between. CDR1 and CDR2 (germline): MGHRA, YSYEKL. The CDR3 DNA reads TGCGCCAGCAGCCAGGCGGCAACTTACTACGAGCAGTACTTC. Translation gives CASSQAATYYEQYF.

The chain has TRBV5-1 and TRBJ2-5; 11 nucleotides line up with TRBD2. Germline CDR1 SGHRS, CDR2 YFSETQ. This CDR3 region has 16 residues. V gave up 3 bases and J gave up 4 bases; unmatched junction bases: 8. The CDR3 spells CASSSLAGGIGETQYF. The CDR3 DNA reads TGCGCCAGCAGCTCCCTAGCGGGAGGAATTGGAGAGACCCAGTACTTC.

V is TRBV4-2 and J is TRBJ2-2; 9 nucleotides agree with TRBD2. Germline V CDR1 and CDR2: LGHNA, YNFKEQ. The ends lost 4 bases at V and 1 base at J; junction bases unmatched: 4. The CDR3 totals 16 residues. CDR3 coding DNA: TGTGCCAGCAGCCGGCAGACTAGCGGGAACACCGGGGAGCTGTTTTTT. Translation gives CASSRQTSGNTGELFF.

The gene calls are TRBV5-1 and TRBJ1-4; no firm D call. The V and J ends lost 4 bases and 8 bases respectively, with 18 bases between them. The CDR3 sequence is 15 residues long. Germline-derived CDR1 and CDR2 are SGHRS and YFSETQ. CDR3 in DNA: TGCGCCAGCAGCGCCGTAGCGGGGTCGTTGGAAAAACTGTTTTTT. Its protein is CASSAVAGSLEKLFF.

The chain joins TRBV11-2 to TRBJ2-3; possibly TRBD1 for D (5 bases). CDR1 is SGHAT, CDR2 FQNNGV, per germline. The CDR3 contains 16 residues. Between the trimmed V and J ends, which lost 5 bases and 0 bases, there was a span of 15 bases. The CDR3 sequence is CASSPRGATSTDTQYF. The CDR3 DNA reads as TGTGCCAGCAGCCCCCGTGGGGCGACAAGCACAGATACGCAGTATTTT.

This sequence joins TRBV10-3 and TRBJ2-7; tentative D call: TRBD2 (7 bases). The CDR3 length is 13 residues. Trimming cost V 9 bases and J 7 bases, with 19 bases left between them. Per germline, CDR1 ENHRY and CDR2 SYGVKD. CDR3 protein: CAIQGGAVGEQYF. CDR3 coding DNA: TGTGCCATTCAAGGGGGGGCGGTAGGGGAGCAGTACTTC.

This clone was counted a few times. Other DNA sequences in this sample translate to the same CDR3. The chain employs TRBV7-9 and TRBJ1-1; the D is unclear. The CDR3 extends over 13 amino acids. CDR1 is SEHNR, CDR2 FQNEAQ, per germline (reference sequence). V was cut by 1 base and J by 1 base, with 4 bases left in between. The CDR3 region has the DNA TGTGCCAGCAGCTTAGTGGGGAACACTGAAGCTTTCTTT. This gives the protein CASSLVGNTEAFF.

This clone was recorded many times. The rearrangement uses TRBV5-1 and TRBJ2-7, with D perhaps assigned TRBD1 or TRBD2 (7 bases each). There are 15 residues in the CDR3. The V and J ends lost 6 bases and 5 bases respectively, with 21 bases between them. Germline assignment: CDR1 SGHRS and CDR2 YFSETQ. CDR3 coding DNA: TGCGCCAGCAAACAAGGGGGCGGGAGCCTCCACGAGCAGTACTTC. Protein: CASKQGGGSLHEQYF.

The count of this clone is one. The J gene is TRBJ2-2, the V gene TRBV5-1, with 9 bases that match TRBD1. Germline V CDR1 and CDR2: SGHRS, YFSETQ. J was trimmed by 5 bases and V by 1 base; bases with no gene match: 6. The CDR3 spans 16 residues. The CDR3 bases are TGCGCCAGCAGCTTGAATTTAGGGACAGGGACCGGGGAGCTGTTTTTT. Residues: CASSLNLGTGTGELFF.

V is TRBV2 and J is TRBJ1-4, with D hard to call. The CDR3 has 14 residues. The germline CDR1 and CDR2 sequences are SNHLY and FYNNEI. The V end lost 7 bases, the J end lost 8 bases, and 17 bases lay between the germline ends. The CDR3: CASTGRIRREKLFF. The CDR3 DNA sequence: TGTGCCAGCACGGGCCGAATCCGAAGGGAAAAACTGTTTTTT.

The sample holds one count of this clone. The DNA for the CDR3 is TGTGCCAGCAGCTTATTCTCCCCCCGGGCTAGCACAGATACGCAGTATTTT. Its protein product is CASSLFSPRASTDTQYF. The chain recombines TRBV7-3 with TRBJ2-3; D remains unclear. The CDR3 consists of 17 residues. Between the trimmed V and J ends, which lost 2 bases and 0 bases, there was a span of 15 bases. CDR1 is SGHTA, CDR2 FQGTGA, per germline.

This clone was observed once. This CDR3 is also generated by other DNA sequences in the sample. The V call is TRBV27, the J call TRBJ2-1, with 8 positions matching TRBD2. With 3 bases clipped from V and 2 bases from J, the junction kept 3 bases outside the gene matches. CDR1 and CDR2 (germline): MNHEY, SMNVEV (reference sequence). This CDR3 region has 15 residues. CDR3 nucleotides: TGTGCCAGCAGTTTGTCCGGGAGGGCCTACAATGAGCAGTTCTTC. Amino acid sequence: CASSLSGRAYNEQFF.

The chain employs TRBV28 and TRBJ2-2; no definite D call. V shed 5 bases and J shed 4 bases, with 14 bases lying between them. CDR3 length equals 15 residues. Germline V CDR1 and CDR2: MDHEN, SYDVKM. Here the CDR3 reads CASSLRKGSTGELFF. As DNA, the CDR3 is TGTGCCAGCAGTCTTCGGAAAGGGTCCACCGGGGAGCTGTTTTTT.

V gene TRBV5-1 combines with J gene TRBJ2-1; 11 bases agree with TRBD2. This CDR3 spans 17 amino acids. Per the germline V gene, CDR1 is SGHRS and CDR2 is YFSETQ. Unmatched junction bases numbered 11, after V lost 4 bases and J lost 5 bases. The CDR3 DNA follows: TGCGCCAGCAGCCACCTTCCGGGACTAGCGGCGGACAATGAGCAGTTCTTC. Encoded protein: CASSHLPGLAADNEQFF.